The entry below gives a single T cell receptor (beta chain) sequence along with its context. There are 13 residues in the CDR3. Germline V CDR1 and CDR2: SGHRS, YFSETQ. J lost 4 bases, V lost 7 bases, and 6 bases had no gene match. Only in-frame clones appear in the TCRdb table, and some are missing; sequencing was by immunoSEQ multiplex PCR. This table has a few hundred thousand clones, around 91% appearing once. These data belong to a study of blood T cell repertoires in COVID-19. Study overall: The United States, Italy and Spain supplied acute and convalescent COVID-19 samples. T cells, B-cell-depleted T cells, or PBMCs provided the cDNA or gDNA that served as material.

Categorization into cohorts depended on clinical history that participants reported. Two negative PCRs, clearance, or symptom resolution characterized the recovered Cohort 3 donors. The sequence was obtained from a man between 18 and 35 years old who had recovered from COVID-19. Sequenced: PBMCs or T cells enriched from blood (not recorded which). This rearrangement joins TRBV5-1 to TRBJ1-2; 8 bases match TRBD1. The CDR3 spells CASSGTGAYGYTF. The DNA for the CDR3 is TGCGCCAGCTCCGGGACAGGAGCCTATGGCTACACCTTC.